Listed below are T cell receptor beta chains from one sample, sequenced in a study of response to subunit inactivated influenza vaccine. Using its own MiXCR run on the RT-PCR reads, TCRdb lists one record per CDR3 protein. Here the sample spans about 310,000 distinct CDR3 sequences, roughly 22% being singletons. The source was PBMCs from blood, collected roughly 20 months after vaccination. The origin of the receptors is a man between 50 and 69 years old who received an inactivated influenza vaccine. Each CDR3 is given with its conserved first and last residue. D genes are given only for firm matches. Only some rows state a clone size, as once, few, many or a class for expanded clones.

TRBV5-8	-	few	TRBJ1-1	CASSPTGPIFEAFF	TGTGCCAGCAGCCCGACAGGCCCGATCTTTGAAGCTTTCTTT
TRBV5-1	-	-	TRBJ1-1	CASSPARVEKAFF	TGCGCCAGCAGCCCGGCGCGCGTTGAGAAAGCTTTCTTT
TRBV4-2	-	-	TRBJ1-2	CASSQGQLYGYTF	TGTGCCAGCAGCCAAGGACAGCTCTATGGCTACACCTTC
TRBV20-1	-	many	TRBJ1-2	CSARDEGRRVYGYTF	TGCAGTGCTAGAGATGAGGGACGGAGAGTATATGGCTACACCTTC
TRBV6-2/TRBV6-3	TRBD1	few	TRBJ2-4	CASGQGTKNIQYF	TGTGCCAGCGGACAGGGGACCAAAAACATTCAGTACTTC
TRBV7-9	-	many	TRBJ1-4	CASSLESATNEKLFF	TGTGCCAGCAGCTTAGAGTCGGCAACTAATGAAAAACTGTTTTTT
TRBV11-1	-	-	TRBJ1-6	CASSNRDTYSPLHF	TGTGCCAGCAGCAACCGGGACACCTATTCACCCCTCCACTTT
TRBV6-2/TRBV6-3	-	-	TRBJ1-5	CASSYVGSQPQHF	TGTGCCAGCAGTTACGTAGGGAGCCAGCCCCAGCATTTT
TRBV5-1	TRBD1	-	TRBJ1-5	CASSIGQGQGQPQHF	TGCGCCAGCAGCATAGGACAGGGGCAGGGGCAGCCCCAGCATTTT
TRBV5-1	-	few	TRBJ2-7	CASSLEGNLGEQYF	TGCGCCAGCAGCTTGGAGGGGAACCTCGGGGAGCAGTACTTC
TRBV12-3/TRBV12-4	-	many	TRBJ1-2	CASSGEVDGYTF	TGTGCCAGCAGTGGAGAGGTGGATGGCTACACCTTC
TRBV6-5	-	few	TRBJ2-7	CASSLSGPFYEQYF	TGTGCCAGCAGTCTCTCGGGACCCTTTTACGAGCAGTACTTC
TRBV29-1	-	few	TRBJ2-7	CSVEVPRRERGLEQYF	TGCAGCGTTGAAGTCCCCCGCAGGGAGAGAGGCCTCGAGCAGTACTTC
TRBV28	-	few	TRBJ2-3	CASSGTWGADTQYF	TGTGCCAGCAGCGGGACTTGGGGGGCAGATACGCAGTATTTT
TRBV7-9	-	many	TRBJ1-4	CASRKGQGNEKLFF	TGTGCCAGCAGAAAAGGGCAGGGTAATGAAAAACTGTTTTTT
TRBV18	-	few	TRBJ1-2	CASSPMDGGYTF	TGTGCCAGCTCACCGATGGATGGTGGCTACACCTTC
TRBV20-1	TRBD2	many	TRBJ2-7	CSARDVTSGSYEQYF	TGCAGTGCTAGAGATGTCACTAGCGGGAGCTACGAGCAGTACTTC
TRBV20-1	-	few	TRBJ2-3	CSASGGRTDTQYF	TGCAGTGCTAGCGGGGGCCGCACAGATACGCAGTATTTT
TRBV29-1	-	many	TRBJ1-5	CSVVVLNQPQHF	TGCAGCGTTGTGGTCCTGAATCAGCCCCAGCATTTT
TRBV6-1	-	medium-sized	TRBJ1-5	CASSRQTGSNQPQHF	TGTGCCAGCAGCCGGCAAACAGGGAGCAATCAGCCCCAGCATTTT
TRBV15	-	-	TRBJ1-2	CATSRVRAANYGYTF	TGTGCCACCAGCAGAGTGCGGGCGGCTAACTATGGCTACACCTTC
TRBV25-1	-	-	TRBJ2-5	CASSEYGGLTRETQYF	TGTGCCAGCAGTGAATATGGGGGCCTTACGCGAGAGACCCAGTACTTC
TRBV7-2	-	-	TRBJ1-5	CASSLAWSQPQHF	TGTGCCAGCAGCTTAGCGTGGAGCCAGCCCCAGCATTTT
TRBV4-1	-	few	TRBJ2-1	CASSQVARPVHNEQFF	TGCGCCAGCAGCCAAGTAGCGAGGCCCGTCCACAATGAGCAGTTCTTC
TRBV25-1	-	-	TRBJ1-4	CASSGDRGKLFF	TGTGCCAGCAGTGGGGACCGGGGAAAACTGTTTTTT
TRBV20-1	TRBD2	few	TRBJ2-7	CSARIAGGPYEQYF	TGCAGTGCTAGGATAGCGGGAGGGCCCTACGAGCAGTACTTC
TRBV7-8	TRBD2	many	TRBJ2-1	CASSPGTSGYNEQFF	TGTGCCAGCAGCCCCGGGACTAGCGGCTACAATGAGCAGTTCTTC
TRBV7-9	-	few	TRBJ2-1	CASTMDDEQFF	TGTGCCAGCACGATGGATGATGAGCAGTTCTTC
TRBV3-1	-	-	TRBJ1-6	CASSQVDRNSPLHF	TGTGCCAGCAGCCAAGTCGACAGGAATTCACCCCTCCACTTT
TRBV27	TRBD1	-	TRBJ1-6	CASSLPNLRDRDLPLHF	TGTGCCAGCAGTTTACCGAACCTCCGGGACAGAGACCTTCCCCTCCACTTT
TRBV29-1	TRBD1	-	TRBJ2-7	CSVAVRDRIPYEQYF	TGCAGCGTCGCCGTCCGGGACAGGATCCCCTACGAGCAGTACTTC
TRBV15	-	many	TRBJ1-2	CATSRTSNYGYTF	TGTGCCACCAGCAGAACAAGTAACTATGGCTACACCTTC
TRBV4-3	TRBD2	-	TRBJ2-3	CASSSPWTSGSGADTQYF	TGCGCCAGCAGCTCCCCCTGGACTAGCGGGAGTGGAGCAGATACGCAGTATTTT
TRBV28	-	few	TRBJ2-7	CASREAQGFYEQYF	TGTGCCAGCAGGGAGGCTCAGGGGTTCTACGAGCAGTACTTC
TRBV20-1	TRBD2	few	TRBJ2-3	CSAPPGSSGRQDTQYF	TGCAGTGCCCCCCCCGGGTCTAGCGGGAGGCAAGATACGCAGTATTTT
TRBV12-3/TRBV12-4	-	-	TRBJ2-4	CASRDREGKNIQYF	TGTGCCAGCAGGGACAGGGAGGGCAAAAACATTCAGTACTTC
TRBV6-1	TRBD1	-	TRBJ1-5	CASRDRFNQPQHF	TGTGCCAGCAGGGACAGGTTCAATCAGCCCCAGCATTTT
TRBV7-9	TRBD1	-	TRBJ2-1	CASSVDRGSSYNEQFF	TGTGCCAGCAGCGTAGACAGGGGAAGCTCCTACAATGAGCAGTTCTTC
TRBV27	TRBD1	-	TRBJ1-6	CASSFTSGGRSPLHF	TGTGCCAGCAGTTTCACCTCAGGGGGTCGATCACCCCTCCACTTT
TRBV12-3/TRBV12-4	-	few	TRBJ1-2	CASIILRERAYDYTF	TGTGCCAGCATAATACTCAGGGAGCGGGCCTATGACTACACCTTC
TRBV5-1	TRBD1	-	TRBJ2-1	CASSDGQGRSYNEQFF	TGCGCCAGCAGCGACGGACAGGGGCGATCCTACAATGAGCAGTTCTTC
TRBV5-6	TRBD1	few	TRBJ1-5	CASSPGTVTSNQPQHF	TGTGCCAGCAGCCCCGGGACAGTCACGAGCAATCAGCCCCAGCATTTT
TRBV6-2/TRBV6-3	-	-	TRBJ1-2	CASSSGTLANYGYTF	TGTGCCAGCAGTTCCGGGACACTAGCTAACTATGGCTACACCTTC
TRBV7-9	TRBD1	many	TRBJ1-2	CASSPRTGASGGYTF	TGTGCCAGCAGCCCAAGGACAGGGGCCAGTGGTGGCTACACCTTC
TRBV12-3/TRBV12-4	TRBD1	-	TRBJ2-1	CATQVAGGYNEQFF	TGTGCCACCCAGGTGGCAGGGGGCTACAATGAGCAGTTCTTC
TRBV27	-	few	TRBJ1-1	CASSLAERGGEFEAFF	TGTGCCAGCAGTTTAGCCGAGAGAGGCGGCGAATTTGAAGCTTTCTTT
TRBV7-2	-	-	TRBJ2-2	CASSLLGNTGELFF	TGTGCCAGCAGCTTATTGGGGAACACCGGGGAGCTGTTTTTT
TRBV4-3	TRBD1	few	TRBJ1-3	CASSQDVRTGSGNTIYF	TGCGCCAGCAGCCAAGATGTCAGGACAGGCTCTGGAAACACCATATATTTT
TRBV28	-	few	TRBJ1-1	CASSSPAANLPMNTEAFF	TGTGCCAGCAGTTCCCCCGCCGCCAATCTACCAATGAACACTGAAGCTTTCTTT
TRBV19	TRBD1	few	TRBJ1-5	CASSTRRDRGVQPQHF	TGTGCCAGTAGTACCCGCCGGGACAGGGGTGTTCAGCCCCAGCATTTT
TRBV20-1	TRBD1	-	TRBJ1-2	CSARDSSNYGYTF	TGCAGTGCAAGGGACAGCTCGAACTATGGCTACACCTTC
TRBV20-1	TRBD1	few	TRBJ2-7	CSARDRRVLYEQYF	TGCAGTGCCCGGGACAGAAGAGTCCTATACGAGCAGTACTTC
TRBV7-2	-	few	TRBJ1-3	CASSLYAGYGNTIYF	TGTGCCAGCAGCTTGTATGCGGGGTATGGAAACACCATATATTTT
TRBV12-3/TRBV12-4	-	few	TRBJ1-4	CASSLADPGRVEKLFF	TGTGCCAGCAGTTTAGCGGATCCGGGGAGGGTAGAAAAACTGTTTTTT
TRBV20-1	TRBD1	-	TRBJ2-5	CSGTGDRFQETQYF	TGCAGTGGTACAGGGGACCGCTTCCAAGAGACCCAGTACTTC
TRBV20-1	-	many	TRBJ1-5	CSARDWPARNQPQHF	TGCAGTGCTAGAGATTGGCCCGCCCGGAATCAGCCCCAGCATTTT
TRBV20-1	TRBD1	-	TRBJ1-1	CSALKGQGDTEAFF	TGCAGTGCTCTAAAGGGACAGGGGGACACTGAAGCTTTCTTT